The present TCR beta chain was sequenced within a study of T cell clones after liver transplantation. Study in general: Apart from a few HCV-positive recipients, transplants were for non-autoimmune, non-viral reasons. Blood was drawn pre-transplant, before withdrawal, and after full or failed withdrawal.

Repertoires were generated with immunoSEQ multiplex PCR, while TCRdb's copy carries only in-frame clones and drops some. The sample has 40,000 to 55,000 clones, 70% to 75% seen once. This CDR3 has 14 amino acids. V gave up 5 bases and J gave up 0 bases, with 8 bases separating them. Germline V gene lookup returns CDR1 MNHEY and CDR2 SMNVEV (reference sequence). This chain links TRBV27 with TRBJ1-5; no clear D. The specimen comprised CD4+ T cells from blood, sampled 52 to 60 months after liver transplant. The source of this sequence is a human patient who received a liver transplant. The graft donor may have contributed some T cells. CDR3 sequence reads: CASSPTDSNQPQHF. Written as DNA, the CDR3 is TGTGCCAGCAGTCCAACAGATAGCAATCAGCCCCAGCATTTT.